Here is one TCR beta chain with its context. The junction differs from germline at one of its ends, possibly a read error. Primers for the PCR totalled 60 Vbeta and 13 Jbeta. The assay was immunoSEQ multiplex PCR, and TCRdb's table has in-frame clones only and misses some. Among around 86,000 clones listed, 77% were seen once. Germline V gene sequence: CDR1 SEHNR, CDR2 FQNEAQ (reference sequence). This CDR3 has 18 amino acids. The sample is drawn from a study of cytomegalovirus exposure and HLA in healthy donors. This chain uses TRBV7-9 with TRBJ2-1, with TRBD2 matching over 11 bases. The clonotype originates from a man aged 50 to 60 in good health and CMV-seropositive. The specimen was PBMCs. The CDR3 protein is CSSSLAEALAGGYNEQFF. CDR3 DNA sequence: TGTTCCAGCAGCTTAGCGGAGGCTCTAGCGGGGGGATACAATGAGCAGTTCTTC.